One and the same sample provided the 6 T cell receptor beta chains below, sequenced in a study of B cell selection in AIRE deficiency. The sorted conventional CD4 T cells were gated as CD4+CD127+. Method: immunoSEQ multiplex PCR; TCRdb's copy keeps in-frame clones and lacks some. This sample has under 30,000 clones; 95% to 98% occur once, and the top ten carry approximately 0.17%. The specimen was conventional CD4+ T cells sorted from PBMCs. The receptors shown here come from a human donor with AIRE deficiency.

The V call is TRBV28, the J call TRBJ2-1; 8 nucleotides align to TRBD1. Germline V CDR1 and CDR2: MDHEN, SYDVKM. J was trimmed by 1 base and V by 7 bases; bases with no gene match: 3. The CDR3 covers 14 residues. In DNA form, the CDR3 reads TGTGCCAGCATTACAGGGGGGTCCTACAATGAGCAGTTCTTC. Amino acid sequence: CASITGGSYNEQFF.

The V call is TRBV7-8, the J call TRBJ2-7, with TRBD2 identical over 13 bases. This CDR3 spans 19 amino acids. After removal of 2 bases from V and 0 bases from J, the junction contained 10 bases not matched to a gene. Germline V gives CDR1 SGHVS, CDR2 FQNEAQ. CDR3 sequence reads: CASSLPGGLAGTGSYEQYF. DNA for the CDR3: TGTGCCAGCAGCTTACCGGGGGGACTAGCGGGAACCGGCTCCTACGAGCAGTACTTC.

This rearrangement joins TRBV28 to TRBJ2-7; 8 bases map to TRBD1. Germline CDR1 MDHEN, CDR2 SYDVKM. This CDR3 comprises 15 residues. V was clipped by 6 bases and J by 5 bases; unmatched bases: 12. The CDR3 DNA reads TGTGCCAGCAGCTCCCCGGGACAGGTAGGCGACGAGCAGTACTTC. Translating gives CASSSPGQVGDEQYF.

The chain joins TRBV10-1 to TRBJ2-2; D is ambiguous. Trimming removed 2 bases at V and 4 bases at J, with 8 bases between. In germline, CDR1 is WNHNN, CDR2 SYGVQD (reference sequence). The CDR3 runs to 14 residues. The CDR3 spells CASSEPGGTGELFF. CDR3 nucleotides: TGCGCCAGCAGTGAGCCGGGTGGCACCGGGGAGCTGTTTTTT.

The CDR3 region is CASKGTYNEQFF. Here the CDR3 DNA reads TGTGCCAGCAAAGGGACTTACAATGAGCAGTTCTTC. The rearrangement uses TRBV7-9 and TRBJ2-1; TRBD2 is a possible D gene (6 bases). The V end lost 7 bases, the J end lost 4 bases, and 8 bases lay between the germline ends. The length of the CDR3 is 12 residues. CDR1 is SEHNR, CDR2 FQNEAQ, per germline (reference sequence).

This clone has just one count. This rearrangement joins TRBV2 to TRBJ2-3; TRBD2 aligns across 9 bases. Germline V gene sequence: CDR1 SNHLY, CDR2 FYNNEI. Trimming removed 4 bases from V and 8 bases from J; junction bases left unmatched: 13. This CDR3 contains 16 residues. The CDR3 region has the DNA TGTGCCAGCAGTGTCGGGACTAGCAGTATGGGAGGTACGCAGTATTTT. It yields the protein CASSVGTSSMGGTQYF.